This T cell receptor (beta chain) was retrieved from a study of blood T cell repertoires in COVID-19. Per the original methods: The authors estimated nucleated cell counts from reference gene primer amplification. The data were produced by immunoSEQ multiplex PCR, yet TCRdb's version contains in-frame clones alone and is incomplete. V, J and clone size reflect that table, while D and trimming were determined from the DNA. The sample consists of under 200,000 clones, 83% of them appearing once. The CDR3 spans 13 residues. Trimming removed 3 bases at V and 7 bases at J, with 12 bases between. Germline lookup yields CDR1 LNHDA and CDR2 SQIVND (reference sequence). Participants were aged roughly 18 to 90 years, lived in 25 or so US areas, and enrolled virtually. Cohorts were assigned according to the clinical history that participants reported.

Sequenced sample: PBMCs or T cells enriched from blood (not recorded which). The source of this sequence is a woman between 50 and 59 years old who had recovered from COVID-19. V usage is TRBV19 and J usage is TRBJ2-5, with D unclear. The CDR3 reads CASSISGSGTQYF. In nucleotides, the CDR3 is TGTGCCAGTAGTATTAGTGGTTCAGGGACCCAGTACTTC.